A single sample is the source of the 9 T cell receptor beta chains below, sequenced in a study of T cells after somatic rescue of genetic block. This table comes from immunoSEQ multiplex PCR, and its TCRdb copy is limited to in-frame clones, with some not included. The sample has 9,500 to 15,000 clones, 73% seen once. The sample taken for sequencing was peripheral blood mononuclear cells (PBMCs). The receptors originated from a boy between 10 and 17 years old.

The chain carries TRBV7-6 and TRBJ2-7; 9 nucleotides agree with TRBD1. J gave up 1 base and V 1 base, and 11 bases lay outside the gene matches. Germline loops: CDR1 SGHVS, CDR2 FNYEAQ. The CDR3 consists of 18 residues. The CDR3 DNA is TGTGCCAGCAGCTTAGGACAGGGGGACCAGCGGATTTCCTACGAGCAGTACTTC. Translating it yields CASSLGQGDQRISYEQYF.

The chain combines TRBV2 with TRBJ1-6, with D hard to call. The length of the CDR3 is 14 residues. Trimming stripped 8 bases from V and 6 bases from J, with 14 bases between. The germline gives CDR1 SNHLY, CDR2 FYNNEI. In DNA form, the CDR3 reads TGTGCCAGCGACGACCCTATGTTTAATTCACCCCTCCACTTT. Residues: CASDDPMFNSPLHF.

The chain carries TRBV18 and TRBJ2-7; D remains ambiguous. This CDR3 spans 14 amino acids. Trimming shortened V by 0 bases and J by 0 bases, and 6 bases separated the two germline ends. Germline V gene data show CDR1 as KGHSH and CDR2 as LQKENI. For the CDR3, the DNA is TGTGCCAGCTCACCACCGACCCTCTCCTACGAGCAGTACTTC. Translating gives CASSPPTLSYEQYF.

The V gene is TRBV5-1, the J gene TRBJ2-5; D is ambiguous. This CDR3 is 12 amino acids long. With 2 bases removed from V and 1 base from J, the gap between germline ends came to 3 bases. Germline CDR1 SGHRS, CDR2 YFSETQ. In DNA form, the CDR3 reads TGCGCCAGCAGCTTCGGCCAAGAGACCCAGTACTTC. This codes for CASSFGQETQYF.

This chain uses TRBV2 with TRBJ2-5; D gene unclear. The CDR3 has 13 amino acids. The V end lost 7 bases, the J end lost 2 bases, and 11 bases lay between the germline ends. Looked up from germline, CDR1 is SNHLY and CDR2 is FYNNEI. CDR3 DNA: TGTGCCAGCAAAGAGGAGAGACAAGAGACCCAGTACTTC. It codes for CASKEERQETQYF.

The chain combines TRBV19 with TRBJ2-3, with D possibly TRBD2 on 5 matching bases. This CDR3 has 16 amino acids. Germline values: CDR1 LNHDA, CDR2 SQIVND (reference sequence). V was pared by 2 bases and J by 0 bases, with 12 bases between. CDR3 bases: TGTGCCAGTAGTATATGGACTCCTGGTAGCACAGATACGCAGTATTTT. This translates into CASSIWTPGSTDTQYF.

This CDR3 is CASSYRIEAGGDEQYF. The CDR3 coding sequence is TGTGCCAGCAGTTACCGCATCGAGGCAGGGGGCGACGAGCAGTACTTC. The chain has TRBV6-5 and TRBJ2-7, with 8 bases matching TRBD1. Per the germline V gene, CDR1 is MNHEY and CDR2 is SVGAGI. V shed 2 bases and J 5 bases; nucleotides not matched to a gene: 11. The length of the CDR3 is 16 residues.

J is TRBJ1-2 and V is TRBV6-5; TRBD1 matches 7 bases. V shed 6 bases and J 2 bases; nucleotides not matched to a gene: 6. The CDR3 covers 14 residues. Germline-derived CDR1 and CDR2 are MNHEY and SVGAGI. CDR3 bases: TGTGCCAGCAGCCCACTCAGGGGGAACTATGGCTACACCTTC. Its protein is CASSPLRGNYGYTF.

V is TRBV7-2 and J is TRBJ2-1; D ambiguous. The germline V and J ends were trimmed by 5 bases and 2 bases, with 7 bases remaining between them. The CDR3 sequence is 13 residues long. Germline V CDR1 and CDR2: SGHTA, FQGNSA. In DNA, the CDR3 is TGTGCCAGCAGCGCCGCTGCCTACAATGAGCAGTTCTTC. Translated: CASSAAAYNEQFF.